This T cell receptor (beta chain) was captured in a study of shared clonotypes between healthy human individuals. Sequencing used immunoSEQ multiplex PCR; TCRdb keeps in-frame clones, though not all of them. The profile shows 1.5 million to 1.9 million clones, around 98% of them singletons. The V and J ends lost 2 bases and 1 base respectively, with 6 bases between them. The germline gives CDR1 MNHNY, CDR2 SVGAGI (reference sequence). The length of the CDR3 is 14 residues. This receptor was identified in a man younger than 40 in good health. The V and J genes are TRBV6-6 and TRBJ2-1; D gene ambiguous. Source material: naive CD4+ T cells sorted from blood. Subset of the sample: CD45RA+ positively selected. The CDR3 protein is CASSYRASYNEQFF. CDR3 in DNA: TGTGCCAGCAGTTACAGGGCGTCCTACAATGAGCAGTTCTTC.